This T cell receptor beta chain comes out of a study of post-analysis software for immune sequencing data. For this clonotype: Its antigen remains unidentified.

V lost 1 base to trimming and J lost 4 bases, with 11 bases between them. The CDR3 has 15 amino acids. Germline CDR1 and CDR2: LGHDT and YNNKEL (reference sequence). The study's findings and limits: Patients used about five TRBV segments, including TRBV5-6, TRBV5-1 and TRBV20-1, more often than controls.

TCR beta libraries were prepared from cDNA with unique molecular identifiers. TCRdb re-called the PCR reads through MiXCR, storing one row per CDR3 protein. The sample carries hundreds of thousands of distinct CDR3 sequences, approximately 53% recorded once. The sample consisted of blood. The rearrangement joins TRBV3-1 to TRBJ2-1; a possible D gene is TRBD2 (6 bases). The clonotype originates from a girl under 18 with multiple sclerosis. The DNA of the CDR3 is TGTGCCAGCAGCCAAGGTGGGCGGGGTTACAATGAGCAGTTCTTC. Translated, it gives CASSQGGRGYNEQFF.